What follows describes a single T cell receptor (beta chain). Its antigen remains unknown. The V gene lost 5 bases and the J gene lost 5 bases, with 27 bases spanning the gap. This CDR3 is built from 18 residues. The germline V gene has CDR1 SEHNR and CDR2 FQNEAQ (reference sequence). This sample stems from a study of cytomegalovirus exposure and HLA in healthy donors. Study results and limitations: Some highly shared sequence variants likely arose as a pipeline artifact. Differences between HLA loci emerged in a later analysis of TCR association rates, with DRB1 most and HLA-C fewest. A later analysis reportedly found fewer N-insertions in an Asian-associated ancestry cluster than the approximately 700-donor mean.

60 Vbeta and 13 Jbeta primers were used in PCR. Assay: immunoSEQ multiplex PCR; the TCRdb copy retains only in-frame clones and omits some. The sample records under 110,000 clones, roughly four fifths being singletons. The V gene is TRBV7-9, the J gene TRBJ1-2; a weak D match, TRBD1 (5 bases). The sample was PBMCs. This sequence was found in a woman aged 50 to 60 in good health and CMV-seropositive. CDR3 protein: CASSPSSQAREAIYGYTF. The CDR3 bases are TGTGCCAGCAGCCCCTCCTCACAGGCCCGGGAGGCGATTTATGGCTACACCTTC.